This T cell receptor beta chain was found in a study of beta chain features in type 1 diabetes. Study outcomes and limitations: Reduced insertions and increased deletions marked VDJ junctions in type 1 diabetes patients. The study notes PCR might favor shorter templates equally in patients and controls.

There are many counts of this clone. Its matching antigen is unknown. Other DNA sequences in the sample encode the same CDR3. CDR1 is GTSNPN, CDR2 SVGIG, per germline (reference sequence). V lost 4 bases and J 5 bases, leaving 17 bases between the germline ends. This CDR3 is 14 amino acids long. The study reverse transcribed the entire isolated RNA, so it sequenced expressed TCRB transcripts. Sequencing was performed with immunoSEQ multiplex PCR; in TCRdb, only in-frame clones are kept and a portion is missing. The table has roughly 450,000 clones, roughly 11% seen once. The sample comprised naive CD4+ T cells from blood. The gene calls are TRBV30 and TRBJ2-5, with D possibly being TRBD1 or TRBD2 (5 bases each). This clonotype was sampled from a young woman in good health. As DNA, the CDR3 is TGTGCCTGGAATCGGAGCCCGGGGCAGGAGACCCAGTACTTC. It translates to CAWNRSPGQETQYF.